Below, 32 T cell receptor beta chains from the same sample are listed, as sequenced in a study of a mutant IDH1 vaccine in newly diagnosed glioma. Their antigens remain unidentified. The time point here: week 35, safety follow-up. One vaccine dose held 300 ug of mutant IDH1 20-mer peptide and came with topical imiquimod. Assay used: immunoSEQ multiplex PCR; TCRdb lists only in-frame clones, some missing. The sample holds 29,000 or so clones; over 60% are singletons and the top ten take roughly 8%. The material sequenced was PBMCs, taken from a glioma patient whose treatment included an IDH1 peptide vaccine. The source of these receptors is a man aged 45-65 years with glioma.

The chain couples TRBV7-9 to TRBJ2-5; a weak D match, TRBD2 (6 bases). Per the germline V gene, CDR1 is SEHNR and CDR2 is FQNEAQ (reference sequence). The CDR3 totals 14 residues. V shed 5 bases and J shed 5 bases, with 15 bases lying between them. The CDR3 nucleotides read TGTGCCAGCAGCGGCTACGGGGGAGGCGAGACCCAGTACTTC. It specifies CASSGYGGGETQYF.

This clone was seen a handful of times. The rearrangement links TRBV11-2 to TRBJ1-5; D is ambiguous. V was shortened by 1 base and J by 8 bases, with 9 bases between the two germline ends. The CDR3 contains 13 residues. Per germline, CDR1 SGHAT and CDR2 FQNNGV. DNA of the CDR3: TGTGCCAGCAGCTTAGGCGAGAGGGAGCCCCAGCATTTT. It yields the protein CASSLGEREPQHF.

The chain uses TRBV4-1 and TRBJ2-7, with TRBD1 identical over 7 bases. The junction had 10 bases not matched to a gene; V was cut back by 1 base and J by 1 base. Germline CDR1 reads MGHRA; CDR2 reads YSYEKL. The CDR3 runs 17 residues. In nucleotides, the CDR3 is TGCGCCAGCAGCCAAGTAATGGGGACAGAGTTTTCCTACGAGCAGTACTTC. This gives the protein CASSQVMGTEFSYEQYF.

Of note for this clone: Other DNA sequences of this sample code for an identical CDR3. The rearrangement links TRBV2 to TRBJ2-3; possible D gene TRBD2, 5 bases. CDR1 and CDR2 (germline): SNHLY, FYNNEI. The V gene lost 4 bases and the J gene lost 6 bases, with 5 bases spanning the gap. The CDR3 is made up of 11 amino acids. The CDR3 DNA sequence: TGTGCCAGCAGTGGCGGGGATACGCAGTATTTT. Translating it yields CASSGGDTQYF.

The V call is TRBV5-5, the J call TRBJ2-7, with 9 bases identical to TRBD1. V lost 3 bases and J lost 2; bases outside the gene matches: 9. The CDR3 length is 16 residues. CDR1 is SGHKS, CDR2 YYEKEE, per germline (reference sequence). The CDR3 protein is CASSWIPGQGTYEQYF. Here the CDR3 DNA reads TGTGCCAGCAGCTGGATACCGGGACAGGGCACCTACGAGCAGTACTTC.

The chain uses TRBV29-1 and TRBJ1-1; tentatively, D is TRBD1 (6 bases). In germline, CDR1 is SQVTM, CDR2 ANQGSEA. The CDR3 runs 13 residues. CDR3 sequence reads: CSARGARGTEAFF. In DNA, the CDR3 is TGCAGTGCTCGGGGGGCCCGGGGGACTGAAGCTTTCTTT.

This chain joins TRBV19 and TRBJ2-3; TRBD1 or TRBD2 may be the D gene (5 bases each). This CDR3 region has 13 residues. Deletions cut 7 bases from V and 6 bases from J, with 14 bases between. Germline V gene lookup returns CDR1 LNHDA and CDR2 SQIVND (reference sequence). This CDR3 is CASNPQGEDTQYF. For the CDR3, the DNA is TGTGCCAGTAACCCCCAAGGGGAGGATACGCAGTATTTT.

The chain recombines TRBV6-1 with TRBJ2-7; unclear D gene. Germline V CDR1 and CDR2: MNHNS, SASEGT. CDR3 size: 13 residues. Trimming took off 6 bases at V and 3 bases at J, with 12 bases between the two ends. For the CDR3, the DNA is TGTGCCAGCAGGAAACAGACGCACTACGAGCAGTACTTC. It translates to CASRKQTHYEQYF.

This sequence joins TRBV27 and TRBJ1-2; D possibly corresponds to TRBD1 (5 bases). The CDR3 sequence is 15 residues long. Germline CDR1 and CDR2: MNHEY and SMNVEV (reference sequence). Trimming removed 7 bases from V and 0 bases from J, with 15 bases in between. The CDR3 bases are TGTGCCAGCAAATTAACAGGAGGGGCTAACTATGGCTACACCTTC. Translated, it gives CASKLTGGANYGYTF.

The J gene is TRBJ1-1, the V gene TRBV27, with 8 bases that match TRBD1. The V gene end was trimmed by 5 bases and the J gene end by 0 bases; junction bases not matched to a gene: 2. The CDR3 covers 14 residues. Germline CDR1 is MNHEY and CDR2 is SMNVEV (reference sequence). In DNA form, the CDR3 reads TGTGCCAGCAGTCCCAGGGGGCTGAACACTGAAGCTTTCTTT. Its translation: CASSPRGLNTEAFF.

V gene TRBV11-3 combines with J gene TRBJ2-3, with D possibly called TRBD1 or TRBD2 (5 bases each). V was shortened by 5 bases and J by 3 bases, with 15 bases between the two germline ends. The CDR3 is 15 amino acids. Germline CDR1 is SGHNT and CDR2 is YENEEA. CDR3 amino acids: CASSPMGPGTDTQYF. The CDR3 region has the DNA TGTGCCAGCAGCCCAATGGGACCCGGGACAGATACGCAGTATTTT. The variable domain in full, with the rest retrieved from reference TRBV11-3 and TRBJ2-3, is EAGVVQSPRYKIIEKKQPVAFWCNPISGHNTLYWYLQNLGQGPELLIRYENEEAVDDSQLPKDRFSAERLKGVDSTLKIQPAELGDSAVYLCASSPMGPGTDTQYFGPGTRLTVL.

The V gene is TRBV5-1, the J gene TRBJ2-5; perhaps TRBD2 as D (7 bases). The V end was cut by 4 bases, the J end by 4 bases, with 11 bases between. The CDR3 totals 13 residues. Germline values: CDR1 SGHRS, CDR2 YFSETQ. CDR3 sequence (DNA): TGCGCCAGCAGCCAAGGGGGGGCAGAGACCCAGTACTTC. Its protein product is CASSQGGAETQYF.

This chain links TRBV21-1 with TRBJ1-2. TRBV21-1 is annotated as a pseudogene. The CDR3 extends over 13 amino acids. As DNA, the CDR3 is TGTGCCACCTTTCCGGGGATCCACTATGGCTACACCTTC. Encoded protein: CATFPGIHYGYTF.

This rearrangement joins TRBV6-4 to TRBJ2-3; TRBD1 agrees at 10 bases. Germline CDR1 MRHNA, CDR2 SNTAGT. V dropped 0 bases and J dropped 4; count of bases not matched to a gene: 1. The CDR3 extends over 15 amino acids. CDR3 bases: TGTGCCAGCAGTGACTCGACAGGGGGCGCAGATACGCAGTATTTT. Its protein is CASSDSTGGADTQYF.

Only one count was recorded for this clone. The V and J genes are TRBV29-1 and TRBJ2-3, with 9 bases identical to TRBD1. V was pared by 6 bases and J by 6 bases, with 7 bases of the junction left unmatched. The CDR3 covers 13 residues. In germline, CDR1 is SQVTM, CDR2 ANQGSEA. The CDR3 nucleotides are TGCAGCGTCCCTGGGACAGGGACTGATACGCAGTATTTT. Its translation is CSVPGTGTDTQYF.

The rearrangement links TRBV29-1 to TRBJ1-1; D is perhaps TRBD1 (5 bases). The CDR3 runs to 13 residues. The V end lost 4 bases, the J end lost 3 bases, and 12 bases lay between the germline ends. Germline CDR1 reads SQVTM; CDR2 reads ANQGSEA. In nucleotides, the CDR3 is TGCAGCGTTGTAGGGGCAACCGACACTGAAGCTTTCTTT. Protein: CSVVGATDTEAFF.

This chain joins TRBV6-1 and TRBJ1-1; D gene uncertain. Trimming cost V 4 bases and J 8 bases, with 14 bases left between them. Germline values: CDR1 MNHNS, CDR2 SASEGT. This CDR3 has 13 residues. CDR3 coding DNA: TGTGCCAGCAGTGTCTATGGTAGAGCGGAAGCTTTCTTT. Its translation: CASSVYGRAEAFF.

This clone was counted only a few times. The gene calls are TRBV30 and TRBJ1-1; weak D call: TRBD1 (5 bases). This CDR3 contains 15 residues. The ends were cut back, 3 bases at V and 1 base at J, with 15 bases in the middle. CDR1 is GTSNPN, CDR2 SVGIG, per germline (reference sequence). CDR3 in amino acids: CAWRGDKGANTEAFF. The CDR3 DNA sequence: TGTGCCTGGAGGGGGGATAAGGGAGCGAACACTGAAGCTTTCTTT.

This chain joins TRBV30 and TRBJ1-2, with no clear D. V gave up 1 base and J gave up 1 base, with 10 bases separating them. CDR3 length equals 14 residues. Germline V gives CDR1 GTSNPN, CDR2 SVGIG (reference sequence). The CDR3 loop reads CAWSARRFNYGYTF. CDR3 nucleotide sequence: TGTGCCTGGAGTGCCAGACGATTTAACTATGGCTACACCTTC. Full variable domain (outside the CDR3, taken from reference TRBV30 and TRBJ1-2): SQTIHQWPATLVQPVGSPLSLECTVEGTSNPNLYWYRQAAGRGLQLLFYSVGIGQISSEVPQNLSASRPQDRQFILSSKKLLLSDSGFYLCAWSARRFNYGYTFGSGTRLTVV.

The chain couples TRBV5-6 to TRBJ2-5; D not resolved. Deletions cut 2 bases from V and 1 base from J, with 12 bases between. The CDR3 length is 15 residues. Germline V CDR1 and CDR2: SGHDT, YYEEEE. The CDR3 reads CASSFGPGTQETQYF. In DNA form, the CDR3 reads TGTGCCAGCAGCTTCGGGCCCGGAACCCAAGAGACCCAGTACTTC.

This clone is labeled as medium-sized (0.01 to 0.1%). V gene TRBV7-9 combines with J gene TRBJ1-4; D might be TRBD1 (5 bases). Deletions cut 5 bases from V and 0 bases from J, with 7 bases between. CDR3 length equals 14 residues. CDR1 is SEHNR and CDR2 is FQNEAQ in the germline V gene (reference sequence). CDR3 sequence: CASSRGATNEKLFF. DNA of the CDR3: TGTGCCAGCAGCCGGGGGGCAACTAATGAAAAACTGTTTTTT.

This clone has only one observation. J is TRBJ2-3 and V is TRBV27, with D hard to call. V was pared by 3 bases and J by 2 bases, with 6 bases between. This CDR3 spans 13 amino acids. Per the germline V gene, CDR1 is MNHEY and CDR2 is SMNVEV (reference sequence). The DNA for the CDR3 is TGTGCCAGCAGTTTCGGTTACACAGATACGCAGTATTTT. This translates into CASSFGYTDTQYF.

Written as DNA, the CDR3 is TGTGCCAGCAGCCGGGACAGATTGGGCTACACCTTC. As protein: CASSRDRLGYTF. V gene TRBV5-8 combines with J gene TRBJ1-2; 7 bases are a match to TRBD1. V lost 4 bases and J lost 8; bases outside the gene matches: 5. Germline V gene sequence: CDR1 SGHTS, CDR2 YDEGEE. The CDR3 has 12 residues.

The J gene is TRBJ2-4, the V gene TRBV29-1, with D perhaps TRBD2 (6 bases). V lost 3 bases to trimming and J lost 6 bases, with 15 bases between them. This CDR3 has 14 residues. Germline CDR1 reads SQVTM; CDR2 reads ANQGSEA. CDR3 in DNA: TGCAGCGTTGAGGGCGGATACGGGGGAAACATTCAGTACTTC. Residues: CSVEGGYGGNIQYF. Complete variable domain (other parts from reference TRBV29-1 and TRBJ2-4): SAVISQKPSRDICQRGTSLTIQCQVDSQVTMMFWYRQQPGQSLTLIATANQGSEATYESGFVIDKFPISRPNLTFSTLTVSNMSPEDSSIYLCSVEGGYGGNIQYFGAGTRLSVL.

The chain is built from TRBV6-5 and TRBJ2-3, with D tentatively TRBD1 (6 bases). The CDR3 consists of 13 residues. V was cut by 7 bases and J by 4 bases, with 12 bases left in between. Germline-derived CDR1 and CDR2 are MNHEY and SVGAGI. The CDR3 bases are TGTGCCAGCAAAAGGGACAATTCAGATACGCAGTATTTT. As protein: CASKRDNSDTQYF.

The chain employs TRBV2 and TRBJ2-7, with D maybe TRBD1 (5 bases). With 4 bases removed from V and 6 bases from J, the gap between germline ends came to 22 bases. This CDR3 region has 16 residues. Germline lookup yields CDR1 SNHLY and CDR2 FYNNEI. CDR3 in amino acids: CASSGPGPTSQGEQYF. DNA for the CDR3: TGTGCCAGCAGTGGCCCGGGCCCCACATCCCAGGGCGAGCAGTACTTC. Drawing the rest from reference TRBV2 and TRBJ2-7, the complete variable domain is EPEVTQTPSHQVTQMGQEVILRCVPISNHLYFYWYRQILGQKVEFLVSFYNNEISEKSEIFDDQFSVERPDGSNFTLKIRSTKLEDSAMYFCASSGPGPTSQGEQYFGPGTRLTVT.

This clone has just a few counts. The chain carries TRBV15 and TRBJ2-2; D might be TRBD1 or TRBD2, each matching 5 bases. CDR1 and CDR2 (germline): LNHNV, YYDKDF (reference sequence). Trimming pared 0 bases from V and 3 bases from J, leaving 8 bases between. This CDR3 is 15 amino acids long. CDR3 residues: CATSREGTDTGELFF. CDR3 sequence (DNA): TGTGCCACCAGCAGAGAAGGGACGGACACCGGGGAGCTGTTTTTT.

This rearrangement joins TRBV11-3 to TRBJ2-7, with a weak D call TRBD1 (6 bases). The CDR3 contains 13 residues. V was shortened by 5 bases and J by 0 bases, with 8 bases between the two germline ends. CDR1 SGHNT and CDR2 YENEEA come from the germline V gene. The CDR3 DNA sequence: TGTGCCAGCAGCCCGGACAGCTCCTACGAGCAGTACTTC. Encoded protein: CASSPDSSYEQYF.

In this sample, this clone turned up once. This chain uses TRBV7-2 with TRBJ2-7; 7 positions match TRBD2. The germline V gene has CDR1 SGHTA and CDR2 FQGNSA. The CDR3 is made up of 14 amino acids. The V gene end was trimmed by 1 base and the J gene end by 2 bases; junction bases not matched to a gene: 2. CDR3 loop: CASSLGGGPYEQYF. The CDR3 bases are TGTGCCAGCAGCTTAGGCGGGGGACCCTACGAGCAGTACTTC.

The chain employs TRBV2 and TRBJ2-7; maybe TRBD1 (5 bases). Trimming pared 9 bases from V and 11 bases from J, leaving 17 bases between. Germline CDR1 reads SNHLY; CDR2 reads FYNNEI. This CDR3 region has 11 residues. CDR3 coding DNA: TGTGCCAGTGGACATCAAACGGTGGAGTACTTC. It yields the protein CASGHQTVEYF.

V is TRBV5-1 and J is TRBJ1-2; 8 bases are a match to TRBD1. Looked up from germline, CDR1 is SGHRS and CDR2 is YFSETQ. The CDR3 contains 14 residues. Trimming cost V 4 bases and J 6 bases; bases outside gene matches: 8. The CDR3 spells CASSPSQGVNGYTF. CDR3 DNA: TGCGCCAGCAGCCCTTCACAGGGGGTGAATGGCTACACCTTC.

This clone was seen a single time. The CDR3 coding sequence is TGTGCCAGCAGACTTGACGGTCTTAACTATGGCTACACCTTC. As protein: CASRLDGLNYGYTF. The J gene is TRBJ1-2, the V gene TRBV2; the D is unclear. CDR1 and CDR2 (germline): SNHLY, FYNNEI. The CDR3 extends over 14 amino acids. V lost 6 bases and J lost 1, with 12 bases in between.